This T cell receptor beta chain appears in the sequencing data of a study of T-cell reconstitution after alpha-beta-depleted transplantation in children. Study-wide results and limits: By about two months after transplant, alpha-beta T cells reportedly arose from several hundred graft clones that had expanded. A year had passed since transplant, and T-cell counts and diversity by then came mostly from newly produced T cells. The study traced high day-60 TCRbeta diversity in some patients to surviving recipient T cells and thymic progenitors.

TCRbeta library construction was performed incorporating unique molecular identifiers. One entry per CDR3 protein, called by TCRdb with MiXCR from the PCR reads. This sample has 220,000 or so distinct CDR3 sequences; 8.2% occur once, and the top ten carry just under 6.5%. The CDR3 is 14 amino acids. Germline V gives CDR1 MNHEY, CDR2 SMNVEV (reference sequence). Between the trimmed V and J ends, which lost 7 bases and 0 bases, there was a span of 13 bases. This clonotype was picked up many times. The antigen is undetermined. This chain links TRBV27 with TRBJ2-7; D is unclear. The starting material was PBMCs, mostly from graft donor cells, obtained 180 days after TCRalphabeta/CD19-depleted stem cell transplant. This receptor was identified in a male patient between 5 and 17 years old who had a stem cell transplant for acute lymphoblastic leukemia, so the T cells may come from the graft donor. The CDR3 nucleotides read TGTGCCAGCAAACCGGGTCTCCTCTCCTACGAGCAGTACTTC. It encodes CASKPGLLSYEQYF.